One T cell receptor beta chain is described in this entry. CDR3 length equals 15 residues. V shed 1 base and J 4 bases; nucleotides not matched to a gene: 4. Germline CDR1 and CDR2: SGHDT and YYEEEE. Profiled with immunoSEQ multiplex PCR; TCRdb holds only in-frame clones, not every one. In the table there are over 450,000 clones, approximately 80% of which are singletons. The source of the sample is a study of shared T cell receptors in the human thymus. The same sample was also used in a study of human thymus T cells. This second study says: Having surgery to correct congenital heart defects, healthy Finnish infants acted as the donors. Resected material from corrective heart surgery provided the thymus tissue analysed. Unrelated individuals were reported by related research to share highly overlapping thymic repertoires.

The sequenced sample was thymocytes. This chain connects TRBV5-6 to TRBJ2-3, with 9 bases aligning to TRBD1. This sequence originates from a boy less than two years old with a congenital heart defect. CDR3: CASSLLRTGADTQYF. CDR3 DNA: TGTGCCAGCAGCTTGCTTCGGACAGGGGCAGATACGCAGTATTTT.